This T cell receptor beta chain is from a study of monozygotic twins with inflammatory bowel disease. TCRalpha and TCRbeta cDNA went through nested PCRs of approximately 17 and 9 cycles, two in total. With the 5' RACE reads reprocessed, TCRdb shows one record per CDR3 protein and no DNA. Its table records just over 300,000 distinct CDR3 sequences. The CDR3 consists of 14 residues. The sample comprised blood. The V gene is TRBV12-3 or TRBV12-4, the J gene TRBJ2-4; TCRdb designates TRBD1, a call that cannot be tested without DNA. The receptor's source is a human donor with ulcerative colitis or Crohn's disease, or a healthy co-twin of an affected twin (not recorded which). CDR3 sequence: CASRPGGSKNIQYF.